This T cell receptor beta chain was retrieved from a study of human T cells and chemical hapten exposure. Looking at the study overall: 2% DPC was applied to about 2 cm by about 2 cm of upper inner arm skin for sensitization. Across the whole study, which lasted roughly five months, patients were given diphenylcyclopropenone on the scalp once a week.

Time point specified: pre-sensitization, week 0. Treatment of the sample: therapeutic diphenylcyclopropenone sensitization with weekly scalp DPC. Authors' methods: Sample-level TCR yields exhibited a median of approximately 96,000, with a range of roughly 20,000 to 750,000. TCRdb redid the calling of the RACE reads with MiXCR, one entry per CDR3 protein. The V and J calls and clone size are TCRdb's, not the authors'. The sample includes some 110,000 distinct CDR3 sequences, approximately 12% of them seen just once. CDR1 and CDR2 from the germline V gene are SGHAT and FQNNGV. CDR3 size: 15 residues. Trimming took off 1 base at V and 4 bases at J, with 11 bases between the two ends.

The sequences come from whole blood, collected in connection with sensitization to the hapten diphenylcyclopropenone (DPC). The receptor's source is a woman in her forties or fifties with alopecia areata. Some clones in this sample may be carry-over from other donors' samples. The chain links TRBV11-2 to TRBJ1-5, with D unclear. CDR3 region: CASSLVSGRNQPQHF. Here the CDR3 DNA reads TGTGCCAGCAGCTTAGTATCTGGACGGAATCAGCCCCAGCATTTT.